The subject of this entry is one T cell receptor (beta chain). Trimming removed 1 base at V and 6 bases at J, with 18 bases between. CDR1 is SEHNR, CDR2 FQNEAQ, per germline (reference sequence). The CDR3 is made up of 16 amino acids. The data were obtained in a study of early T cells in non-severe SARS-CoV-2 infection. Molecules of cDNA were individually given unique molecular identifiers that were attached to them. MiXCR was run by TCRdb on the 5' RACE reads, yielding one entry per CDR3 protein. The table lists about 71,000 distinct CDR3 sequences, roughly 13% of them singletons, with around 15% in the top ten.

The rearrangement joins TRBV7-9 to TRBJ1-1; D unclear. Sample: whole blood. The receptor's source is an adult who was a healthcare worker with PCR-confirmed SARS-CoV-2 infection or an uninfected control (not recorded which). The CDR3 coding sequence is TGTGCCAGCAGCTTAGGGTACCTAGAGGAGAAGGCTGAAGCTTTCTTT. Protein product: CASSLGYLEEKAEAFF.